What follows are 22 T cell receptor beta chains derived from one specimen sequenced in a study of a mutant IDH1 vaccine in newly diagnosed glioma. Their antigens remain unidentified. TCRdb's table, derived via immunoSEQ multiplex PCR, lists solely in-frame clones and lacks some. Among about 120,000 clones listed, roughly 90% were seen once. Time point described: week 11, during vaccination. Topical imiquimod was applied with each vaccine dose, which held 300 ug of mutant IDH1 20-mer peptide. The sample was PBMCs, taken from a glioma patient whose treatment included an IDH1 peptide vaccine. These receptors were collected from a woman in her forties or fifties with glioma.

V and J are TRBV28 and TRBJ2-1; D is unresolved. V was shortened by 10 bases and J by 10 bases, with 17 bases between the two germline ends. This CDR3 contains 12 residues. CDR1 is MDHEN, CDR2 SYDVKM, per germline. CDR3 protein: CATTQNHGEQFF. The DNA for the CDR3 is TGTGCCACCACGCAAAACCATGGCGAGCAGTTCTTC.

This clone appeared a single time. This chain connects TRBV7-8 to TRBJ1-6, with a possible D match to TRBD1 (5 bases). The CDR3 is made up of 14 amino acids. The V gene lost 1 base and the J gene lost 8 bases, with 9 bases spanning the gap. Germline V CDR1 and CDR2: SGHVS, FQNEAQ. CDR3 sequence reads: CASSLGQGHSPLHF. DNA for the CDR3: TGTGCCAGCAGCTTAGGCCAGGGTCATTCACCCCTCCACTTT.

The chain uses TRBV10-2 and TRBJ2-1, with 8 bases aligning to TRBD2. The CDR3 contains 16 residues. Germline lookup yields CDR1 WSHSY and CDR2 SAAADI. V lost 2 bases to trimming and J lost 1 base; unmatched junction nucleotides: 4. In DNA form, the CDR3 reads TGCGCCAGCAGTGAGAGGGCTAGCGGGTCCTACAATGAGCAGTTCTTC. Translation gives CASSERASGSYNEQFF.

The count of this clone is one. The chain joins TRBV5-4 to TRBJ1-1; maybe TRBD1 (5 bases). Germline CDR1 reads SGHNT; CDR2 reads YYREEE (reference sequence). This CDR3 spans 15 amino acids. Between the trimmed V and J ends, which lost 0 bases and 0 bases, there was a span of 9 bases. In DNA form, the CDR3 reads TGTGCCAGCAGCTTGGAGTGGACAATGAACACTGAAGCTTTCTTT. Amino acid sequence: CASSLEWTMNTEAFF.

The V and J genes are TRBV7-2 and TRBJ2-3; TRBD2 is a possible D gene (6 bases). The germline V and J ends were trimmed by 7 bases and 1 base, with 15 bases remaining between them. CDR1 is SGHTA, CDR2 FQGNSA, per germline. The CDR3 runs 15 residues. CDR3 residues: CASTARGGGTDTQYF. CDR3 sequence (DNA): TGTGCCAGCACCGCTAGGGGCGGGGGCACAGATACGCAGTATTTT.

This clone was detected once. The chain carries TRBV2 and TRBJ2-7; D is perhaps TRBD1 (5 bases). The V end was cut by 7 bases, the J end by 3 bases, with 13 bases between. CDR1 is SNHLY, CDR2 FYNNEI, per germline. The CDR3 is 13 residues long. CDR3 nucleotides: TGTGCCAGCAACTTGGACACTTTCTACGAGCAGTACTTC. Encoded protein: CASNLDTFYEQYF. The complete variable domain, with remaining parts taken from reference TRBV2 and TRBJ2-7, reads EPEVTQTPSHQVTQMGQEVILRCVPISNHLYFYWYRQILGQKVEFLVSFYNNEISEKSEIFDDQFSVERPDGSNFTLKIRSTKLEDSAMYFCASNLDTFYEQYFGPGTRLTVT.

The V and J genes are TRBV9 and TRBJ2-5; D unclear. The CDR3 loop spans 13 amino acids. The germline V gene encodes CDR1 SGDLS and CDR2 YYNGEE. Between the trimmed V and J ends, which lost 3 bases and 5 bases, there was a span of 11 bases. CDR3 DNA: TGTGCCAGCAGCGCGCGGCCTGGGGAGACCCAGTACTTC. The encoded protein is CASSARPGETQYF.

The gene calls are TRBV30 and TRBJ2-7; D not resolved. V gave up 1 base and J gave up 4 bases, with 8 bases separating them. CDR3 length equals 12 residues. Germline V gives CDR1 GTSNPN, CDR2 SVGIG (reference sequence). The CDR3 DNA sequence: TGTGCCTGGAGTGCCGGATTGTACGAGCAGTACTTC. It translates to CAWSAGLYEQYF.

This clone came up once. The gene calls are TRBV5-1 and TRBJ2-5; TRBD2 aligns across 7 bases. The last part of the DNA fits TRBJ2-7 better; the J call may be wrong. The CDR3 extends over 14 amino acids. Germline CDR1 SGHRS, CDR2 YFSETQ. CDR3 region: CASSPTSLFREQYF. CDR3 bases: TGCGCCAGCAGCCCGACTAGCCTCTTCCGCGAGCAGTACTTC.

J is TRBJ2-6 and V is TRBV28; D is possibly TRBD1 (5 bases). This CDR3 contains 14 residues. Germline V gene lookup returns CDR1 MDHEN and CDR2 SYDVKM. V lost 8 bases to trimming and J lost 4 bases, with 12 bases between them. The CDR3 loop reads CASEVQGGANVLTF. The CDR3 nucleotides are TGTGCCAGCGAGGTCCAGGGAGGGGCCAACGTCCTGACTTTC.

The CDR3 spells CASSQGAGSSNYGYTF. The CDR3 nucleotides are TGCGCCAGCAGCCAAGGAGCAGGCTCATCTAACTATGGCTACACCTTC. The rearrangement uses TRBV4-1 and TRBJ1-2; D remains ambiguous. The CDR3 loop spans 16 amino acids. Germline-derived CDR1 and CDR2 are MGHRA and YSYEKL. Trimming pared 1 base from V and 0 bases from J, leaving 12 bases between.

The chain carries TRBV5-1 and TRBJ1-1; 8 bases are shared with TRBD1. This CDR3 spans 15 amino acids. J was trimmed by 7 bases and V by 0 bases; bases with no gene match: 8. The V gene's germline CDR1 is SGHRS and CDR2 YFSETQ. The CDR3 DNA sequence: TGCGCCAGCAGCTTGGCCCCAGGGGGCGCGAGTGAAGCTTTCTTT. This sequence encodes CASSLAPGGASEAFF.

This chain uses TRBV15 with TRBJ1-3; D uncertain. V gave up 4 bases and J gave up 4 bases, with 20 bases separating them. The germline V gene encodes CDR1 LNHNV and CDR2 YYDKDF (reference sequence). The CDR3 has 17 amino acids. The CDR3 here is CATSTDSSPLRGNTIYF. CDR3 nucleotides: TGTGCCACCAGCACAGACTCCAGCCCGCTAAGGGGAAACACCATATATTTT.

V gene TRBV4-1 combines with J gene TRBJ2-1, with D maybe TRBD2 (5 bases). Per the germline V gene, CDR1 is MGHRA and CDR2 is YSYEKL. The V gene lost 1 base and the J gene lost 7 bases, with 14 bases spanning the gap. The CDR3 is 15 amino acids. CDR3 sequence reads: CASSQGRIEMNEQFF. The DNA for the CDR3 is TGCGCCAGCAGCCAAGGGAGGATCGAGATGAATGAGCAGTTCTTC.

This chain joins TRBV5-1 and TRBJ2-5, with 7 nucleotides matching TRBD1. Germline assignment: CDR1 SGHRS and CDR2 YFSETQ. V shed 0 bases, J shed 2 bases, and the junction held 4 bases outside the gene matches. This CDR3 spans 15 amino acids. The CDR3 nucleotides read TGCGCCAGCAGCTTGGAACCGGGACAGCAAGAGACCCAGTACTTC. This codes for CASSLEPGQQETQYF.

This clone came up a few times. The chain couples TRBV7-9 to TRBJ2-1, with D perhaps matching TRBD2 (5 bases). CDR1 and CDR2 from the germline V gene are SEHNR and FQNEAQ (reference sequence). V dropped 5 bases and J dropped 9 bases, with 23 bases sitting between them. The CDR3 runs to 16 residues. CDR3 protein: CASSPNGLLLWGEQFF. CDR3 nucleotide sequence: TGTGCCAGCAGCCCCAACGGACTCTTGCTATGGGGTGAGCAGTTCTTC.

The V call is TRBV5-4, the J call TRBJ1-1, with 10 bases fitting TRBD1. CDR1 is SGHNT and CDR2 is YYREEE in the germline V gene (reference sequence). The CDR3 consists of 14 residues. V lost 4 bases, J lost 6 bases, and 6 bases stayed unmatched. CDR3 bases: TGTGCCAGCAGCACCGGGACAGGGGTGTCTGAAGCTTTCTTT. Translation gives CASSTGTGVSEAFF. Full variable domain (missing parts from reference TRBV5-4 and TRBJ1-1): ETGVTQSPTHLIKTRGQQVTLRCSSQSGHNTVSWYQQALGQGPQFIFQYYREEENGRGNFPPRFSGLQFPNYSSELNVNALELDDSALYLCASSTGTGVSEAFFGQGTRLTVV.

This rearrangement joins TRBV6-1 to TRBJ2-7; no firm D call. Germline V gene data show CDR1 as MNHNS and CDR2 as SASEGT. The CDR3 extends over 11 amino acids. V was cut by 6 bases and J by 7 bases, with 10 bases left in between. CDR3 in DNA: TGTGCCAGCAGCACTCGTAGGGAGCAGTACTTC. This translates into CASSTRREQYF.

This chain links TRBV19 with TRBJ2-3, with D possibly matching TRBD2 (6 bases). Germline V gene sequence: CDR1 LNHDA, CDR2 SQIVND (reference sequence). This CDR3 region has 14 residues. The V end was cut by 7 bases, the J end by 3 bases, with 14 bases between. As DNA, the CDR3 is TGTGCCAGTACCCCGGGGCTAGCGACAGATACGCAGTATTTT. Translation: CASTPGLATDTQYF.

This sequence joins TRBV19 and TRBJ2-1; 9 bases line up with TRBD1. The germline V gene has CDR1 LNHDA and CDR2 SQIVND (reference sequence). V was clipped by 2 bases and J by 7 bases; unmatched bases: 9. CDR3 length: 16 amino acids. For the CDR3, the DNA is TGTGCCAGTAGTATAACAATTTCCGGACAGGGGAATGAGCAGTTCTTC. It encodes CASSITISGQGNEQFF.

This CDR3 is CASSWAGAAKNIQYF. The CDR3 nucleotides read TGTGCCAGCAGTTGGGCGGGGGCGGCCAAAAACATTCAGTACTTC. The chain uses TRBV28 and TRBJ2-4; perhaps TRBD2 as D (7 bases). V lost 4 bases to trimming and J lost 1 base, with 11 bases between them. Germline assignment: CDR1 MDHEN and CDR2 SYDVKM. CDR3 length: 15 residues.

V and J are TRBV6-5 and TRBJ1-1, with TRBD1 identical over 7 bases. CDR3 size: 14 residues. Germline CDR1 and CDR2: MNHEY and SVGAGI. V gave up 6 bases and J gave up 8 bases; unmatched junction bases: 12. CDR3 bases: TGTGCCAGCAGCACTACAGGGGAACCCGGAGAAGCTTTCTTT. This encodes CASSTTGEPGEAFF.